A selection of T cell receptor beta chains follows, all from one sample in a study of blood T cell repertoires in COVID-19. The data were produced by immunoSEQ multiplex PCR, yet TCRdb's version contains in-frame clones alone and is incomplete. This table has about 190,000 clones, about 88% appearing once. Input material: PBMCs or T cells enriched from blood (not recorded which). The receptors were gathered from a woman younger than 45 who had recovered from COVID-19. The CDR3 runs from the conserved cysteine through the conserved F or W. D genes are given only for firm matches. Clone size is stated in some rows and not others, as once, few, many or a class when expanded.

TRBJ2-1 . . TRBV27 CASSPNYNEQFF TGTGCCAGCAGCCCAAACTACAATGAGCAGTTCTTC
TRBJ2-1 . . TRBV11-3 CASSPGGGGNEQFF TGTGCCAGCAGCCCCGGGGGAGGTGGCAATGAGCAGTTCTTC
TRBJ2-3 . TRBD2 TRBV10-3 CAISEWGLAGAFDTQYF TGTGCCATCAGTGAGTGGGGACTAGCGGGAGCTTTTGATACGCAGTATTTT
TRBJ2-2 . . TRBV24-1 CATSDLGQGTGELFF TGTGCCACCAGTGATTTAGGCCAGGGCACCGGGGAGCTGTTTTTT
TRBJ1-2 . . TRBV24-1 CATSDPTTNYGYTF TGTGCCACCAGTGATCCCACTACTAACTATGGCTACACCTTC
TRBJ2-7 . TRBD2 TRBV2 CASHRLADSSYEQYF TGTGCCAGCCACCGACTAGCGGATAGCTCCTACGAGCAGTACTTC
TRBJ2-1 . TRBD2 TRBV6-2/TRBV6-3 CASSDRGGGNEQFF TGTGCCAGCAGCGACCGGGGGGGCGGGAATGAGCAGTTCTTC
TRBJ1-4 . TRBD1 TRBV3-1/TRBV3-2 CASSRDRGNEKLFF TGTGCCAGCAGCCGGGACAGGGGTAATGAAAAACTGTTTTTT
TRBJ2-5 . TRBD1 TRBV6-5 CASSQTGFRETQYF TGTGCCAGCAGTCAGACAGGGTTTAGAGAGACCCAGTACTTC
TRBJ2-1 . . TRBV15 CATSPKSGDYYNEQFF TGTGCCACCAGCCCGAAATCAGGGGATTACTACAATGAGCAGTTCTTC
TRBJ2-1 . . TRBV9 CASSVDLSSYNEQFF TGTGCCAGCAGCGTAGACCTGAGCTCCTACAATGAGCAGTTCTTC
TRBJ2-7 . . TRBV6-5 CASSYSSLGSYEQYF TGTGCCAGCAGTTACTCTAGCCTAGGATCCTACGAGCAGTACTTC
TRBJ2-7 . . TRBV19 CASSIPSRSYEQYF TGTGCCAGTAGTATCCCGAGCCGCTCCTACGAGCAGTACTTC
TRBJ1-2 . TRBD1 TRBV6-5 CASSSLAQGAGGYTF TGTGCCAGCAGTTCGTTAGCACAGGGGGCGGGTGGCTACACCTTC
TRBJ2-7 . . TRBV6-6 CASRNVAWDYEQYF TGTGCCAGCAGGAATGTAGCGTGGGACTACGAGCAGTACTTC
TRBJ2-3 . . TRBV2 CASSERRATDTQYF TGTGCCAGCAGTGAGAGGAGGGCAACAGATACGCAGTATTTT
TRBJ2-5 once . TRBV24-1 CATSDLRGAQETQYF TGTGCCACCAGTGATTTGCGGGGGGCCCAAGAGACCCAGTACTTC
TRBJ2-3 . TRBD2 TRBV5-1 CASSLVAGGPKDTQYF TGCGCCAGCAGCTTGGTAGCGGGGGGGCCGAAAGATACGCAGTATTTT
TRBJ2-4 . TRBD1 TRBV27 CASSRTGYGKNIQYF TGTGCCAGCAGCCGGACAGGGTACGGTAAGAACATTCAGTACTTC
TRBJ2-5 . TRBD2 TRBV27 CASSGLAGGTSRGETQYF TGTGCCAGCAGTGGACTAGCGGGAGGCACTTCGAGGGGGGAGACCCAGTACTTC
TRBJ2-5 . TRBD2 TRBV7-2 CASSTQGSSGSRAETQYF TGTGCCAGCAGCACCCAAGGGTCTAGCGGGAGCAGGGCGGAGACCCAGTACTTC
TRBJ1-2 few . TRBV19 CASRLDGGGYTF TGTGCCAGTCGACTAGATGGGGGTGGCTACACCTTC
TRBJ2-7 . TRBD2 TRBV5-3 CARSLRVAGVYEQYF TGTGCCAGAAGCTTGAGGGTAGCGGGAGTCTACGAGCAGTACTTC
TRBJ1-4 . . TRBV5-1 CASSLNPSSTNEKLFF TGCGCCAGCAGCTTGAATCCGTCGTCAACTAATGAAAAACTGTTTTTT
TRBJ2-7 . TRBD2 TRBV28 CASSSPGGRSSYEQYF TGTGCCAGCAGTTCCCCTGGCGGGAGGTCCTCCTACGAGCAGTACTTC
TRBJ2-3 . TRBD2 TRBV7-8 CASSSTRGLAVSTDTQYF TGTGCCAGCAGCTCTACCCGAGGACTAGCGGTCAGCACAGATACGCAGTATTTT
TRBJ1-2 . . TRBV7-9 CASSPIRGYPYGYTF TGTGCCAGCAGCCCGATACGGGGATACCCCTATGGCTACACCTTC
TRBJ2-1 few . TRBV18 CASSFPGSGAYNEQFF TGTGCCAGCTCCTTCCCGGGGAGCGGAGCCTACAATGAGCAGTTCTTC
TRBJ1-4 . TRBD1 TRBV7-2 CASSPLPGQGLNEKLFF TGTGCCAGCAGCCCACTTCCGGGACAGGGACTTAATGAAAAACTGTTTTTT
TRBJ2-2 . TRBD2 TRBV18 CASSTFSGMNTGELFF TGTGCCAGCTCAACATTTAGCGGGATGAACACCGGGGAGCTGTTTTTT
TRBJ2-5 . . TRBV5-4 CASSLGGQETQYF TGTGCCAGCAGCTTGGGCGGTCAAGAGACCCAGTACTTC
TRBJ2-5 . TRBD2 TRBV5-1 CASSLAGGNQETQYF TGCGCCAGCAGCTTGGCCGGGGGGAACCAAGAGACCCAGTACTTC
TRBJ1-2 . . TRBV7-6 CASSLLATVGGARGGYTF TGTGCCAGCAGCTTATTAGCGACCGTCGGGGGGGCGAGGGGTGGCTACACCTTC
TRBJ1-1 . . TRBV27 CASSFRGGLMNTEAFF TGTGCCAGCAGTTTTAGGGGGGGTTTAATGAACACTGAAGCTTTCTTT
TRBJ2-1 once TRBD2 TRBV5-1 CASRRSLLAGAPAGNEQFF TGCGCCAGCAGGCGGTCCTTACTAGCGGGGGCTCCCGCCGGCAATGAGCAGTTCTTC
TRBJ2-4 few . TRBV19 CASRKQGKNIQYF TGTGCCAGTAGGAAACAGGGTAAAAACATTCAGTACTTC
TRBJ2-1 . TRBD2 TRBV6-4 CATSTSGSAYNEQFF TGTGCCACCAGCACTAGCGGGAGTGCCTACAATGAGCAGTTCTTC
TRBJ1-1 . TRBD1 TRBV7-9 CASSLATGATEAFF TGTGCCAGCAGCTTAGCAACAGGGGCCACTGAAGCTTTCTTT